Listed here are 22 T cell receptor beta chains from one sample, sequenced in a study of T-cell memory formation after mild COVID-19. TCRdb re-analysed the 5' RACE reads in MiXCR, keeping a single row per CDR3 protein. The sample lists 450,000 to 700,000 distinct CDR3 sequences; more than 15% were seen once. The sequenced sample was PBMCs or a T cell subset sorted from them (not recorded which). These receptors originate from an adult woman who had mild COVID-19 (a few samples of this study predate the infection). Cell type and time point are not known.

Ten or more counts support this clonotype. The gene calls are TRBV28 and TRBJ2-7; no clear D. V lost 4 bases and J lost 5, with 9 bases in between. There are 12 residues in the CDR3. CDR1 is MDHEN and CDR2 is SYDVKM in the germline V gene. The CDR3 DNA sequence: TGTGCCAGCAGTTCACATCGGAACGAGCAGTACTTC. This codes for CASSSHRNEQYF.

This chain joins TRBV20-1 and TRBJ2-5; 11 bases map to TRBD2. Germline V gene data show CDR1 as DFQATT and CDR2 as SNEGSKA (reference sequence). The V gene end was trimmed by 4 bases and the J gene end by 0 bases; junction bases not matched to a gene: 1. This CDR3 region has 14 residues. CDR3 bases: TGCAGTGCTATAGCGGGGGGGAACCAAGAGACCCAGTACTTC. Translated, it gives CSAIAGGNQETQYF.

This chain uses TRBV7-9 with TRBJ2-7; D gene unclear. Germline assignment: CDR1 SEHNR and CDR2 FQNEAQ (reference sequence). Deletions cut 3 bases from V and 0 bases from J, with 6 bases between. The CDR3 spans 13 residues. The CDR3 region has the DNA TGTGCCAGCAGCTTGTTAGCCTCCTACGAGCAGTACTTC. Protein product: CASSLLASYEQYF.

V and J are TRBV4-1 and TRBJ2-7, with TRBD2 identical over 11 bases. Trimming removed 0 bases from V and 4 bases from J; junction bases left unmatched: 5. This CDR3 has 16 residues. Germline assignment: CDR1 MGHRA and CDR2 YSYEKL. In nucleotides, the CDR3 is TGCGCCAGCAGCCAAGATACTAGCGGGGGCCGTTACGAGCAGTACTTC. Protein product: CASSQDTSGGRYEQYF.

The gene calls are TRBV20-1 and TRBJ2-1; D possibly corresponds to TRBD1 (6 bases). The CDR3 has 15 amino acids. Trimming pared 6 bases from V and 4 bases from J, leaving 19 bases between. Germline assignment: CDR1 DFQATT and CDR2 SNEGSKA (reference sequence). The CDR3: CSAAPIGGDYNEQFF. Here the CDR3 DNA reads TGCAGTGCAGCGCCGATAGGGGGAGATTACAATGAGCAGTTCTTC.

This clonotype was detected ten times or more. V is TRBV29-1 and J is TRBJ2-7, with D unclear. The CDR3 runs to 13 residues. Looked up from germline, CDR1 is SQVTM and CDR2 is ANQGSEA. V was pared by 4 bases and J by 6 bases, with 16 bases between. The CDR3, as DNA: TGCAGCGTTGTGAGGATAACCGAGTGCGAGCAGTACTTC. As protein: CSVVRITECEQYF.

The chain carries TRBV9 and TRBJ1-1, with a possible D match to TRBD1 (6 bases). The CDR3 has 15 amino acids. V was trimmed by 4 bases and J by 6 bases, leaving 19 bases between them. Germline V lookup: CDR1 SGDLS, CDR2 YYNGEE. CDR3 DNA: TGTGCCAGCAGCCCGGCCGACAGGCCCAGGTCTGAAGCTTTCTTT. Translation: CASSPADRPRSEAFF.

Worth noting for this clonotype: One end of the junction is discordant with germline, which a read error may explain. This chain links TRBV7-2 with TRBJ2-3; tentatively, D is TRBD1 (6 bases). The CDR3 is 11 residues long. The V gene's germline CDR1 is SGHTA and CDR2 FQGNSA. The CDR3 DNA sequence: TGTGCCGGCCTCCAGGGGTATACGAAGTATTTT. This encodes CAGLQGYTKYF.

This clonotype was seen only a few times. V gene TRBV6-5 combines with J gene TRBJ2-7; TRBD2 matches at 13 bases. The length of the CDR3 is 18 residues. V lost 6 bases and J lost 3; bases outside the gene matches: 14. CDR1 MNHEY and CDR2 SVGAGI come from the germline V gene. The CDR3 is CASSPTGLAGLAGYEQYF. Here the CDR3 DNA reads TGTGCCAGCAGCCCCACGGGACTAGCGGGACTAGCGGGCTACGAGCAGTACTTC.

The CDR3: CASSLADHRGVGKLFF. The CDR3 DNA follows: TGTGCCAGCAGCTTAGCCGATCACAGGGGCGTCGGGAAACTGTTTTTT. This sequence joins TRBV7-9 and TRBJ1-4, with 7 bases fitting TRBD1. CDR1 is SEHNR and CDR2 is FQNEAQ in the germline V gene (reference sequence). The V segment lost 0 bases and the J segment 11 bases; nucleotides outside the gene matches: 12. The length of the CDR3 is 16 residues.

DNA for the CDR3: TGTGCCAGCAGCACCGGACTGTACTCCTACAATGAGCAGTTCTTC. Its protein product is CASSTGLYSYNEQFF. V gene TRBV5-6 combines with J gene TRBJ2-1; D may be TRBD2 (5 bases). The V gene lost 4 bases and the J gene lost 0 bases, with 11 bases spanning the gap. Germline V gene sequence: CDR1 SGHDT, CDR2 YYEEEE. CDR3 length equals 15 residues.

The CDR3 nucleotides are TGTGCCAGCAGAGCGGACAGGGCGGCTACGGATGAGCAGTTCTTC. It codes for CASRADRAATDEQFF. The chain employs TRBV2 and TRBJ2-1; TRBD1 agrees at 8 bases. The CDR3 is 15 residues long. Trimming took 6 bases from V and 8 from J; bases not matched to a gene: 12. Germline assignment: CDR1 SNHLY and CDR2 FYNNEI. The full variable domain, with the rest looked up from reference TRBV2 and TRBJ2-1, is EPEVTQTPSHQVTQMGQEVILRCVPISNHLYFYWYRQILGQKVEFLVSFYNNEISEKSEIFDDQFSVERPDGSNFTLKIRSTKLEDSAMYFCASRADRAATDEQFFGPGTRLTVL.

The genes are TRBV4-1 and TRBJ2-7; the match to TRBD2 covers 10 bases. This CDR3 spans 16 amino acids. After removal of 2 bases from V and 3 bases from J, the junction contained 7 bases not matched to a gene. CDR1 is MGHRA and CDR2 is YSYEKL in the germline V gene. CDR3 sequence (DNA): TGCGCCAGCAGCCAAACCCTAGCGGGGGTTGTCTACGAGCAGTACTTC. This encodes CASSQTLAGVVYEQYF.

This clonotype was seen a few times. The chain recombines TRBV4-3 with TRBJ2-7; unclear D gene. The ends were cut back, 1 base at V and 4 bases at J, with 11 bases in the middle. The V gene's germline CDR1 is LGHNA and CDR2 YSLEER. The CDR3 consists of 14 residues. The CDR3 here is CASSQAFVEYEQYF. CDR3 in DNA: TGCGCCAGCAGCCAAGCCTTCGTCGAGTACGAGCAGTACTTC.

The rearrangement links TRBV28 to TRBJ1-2; TRBD1 aligns across 9 bases. V shed 4 bases, J shed 2 bases, and the junction held 11 bases outside the gene matches. CDR1 and CDR2 (germline): MDHEN, SYDVKM. This CDR3 is 17 amino acids long. Here the CDR3 reads CASSSPLSGTGNYGYTF. CDR3 nucleotides: TGTGCCAGCAGTTCGCCTCTCTCCGGGACAGGGAACTATGGCTACACCTTC.

Only a few counts were recorded for this clonotype. This chain uses TRBV11-2 with TRBJ2-1; possibly TRBD1 for D (6 bases). The V gene's germline CDR1 is SGHAT and CDR2 FQNNGV. Trimming took off 4 bases at V and 3 bases at J, with 16 bases between the two ends. This CDR3 is 16 amino acids long. CDR3 amino acids: CASSSSGASGYNEQFF. The DNA of the CDR3 is TGTGCCAGCAGCTCCTCAGGGGCGAGCGGCTACAATGAGCAGTTCTTC.

This clonotype was counted a few times. The V and J genes are TRBV20-1 and TRBJ2-7; 7 bases fit TRBD2. The germline V gene encodes CDR1 DFQATT and CDR2 SNEGSKA (reference sequence). V lost 7 bases and J lost 3; bases outside the gene matches: 12. The CDR3 runs to 14 residues. CDR3 amino acids: CSVYGLVSGYEQYF. CDR3 coding DNA: TGCAGTGTCTATGGACTAGTCAGTGGCTACGAGCAGTACTTC.

This clonotype occurred a few times. V usage is TRBV12-3 or TRBV12-4 and J usage is TRBJ2-3; D unresolved. V lost 6 bases and J 4 bases, leaving 8 bases between the germline ends. This CDR3 is 12 amino acids long. CDR3 nucleotides: TGTGCCAGCAGCTCCCCCGCAGATACGCAGTATTTT. Translating it yields CASSSPADTQYF.

This clonotype was seen only once. This rearrangement joins TRBV15 to TRBJ1-5, with TRBD1 matching over 7 bases. With 1 base clipped from V and 0 bases from J, the junction kept 3 bases outside the gene matches. This CDR3 comprises 16 residues. CDR1 and CDR2 (germline): LNHNV, YYDKDF (reference sequence). The CDR3 sequence is CATSRGTGLSNQPQHF. As DNA, the CDR3 is TGTGCCACCAGCAGAGGGACAGGTCTTAGCAATCAGCCCCAGCATTTT.

The rearrangement joins TRBV5-5 to TRBJ2-1; TRBD1 aligns across 11 bases. J gave up 6 bases and V 4 bases, and 6 bases lay outside the gene matches. Germline CDR1 is SGHKS and CDR2 is YYEKEE (reference sequence). There are 15 residues in the CDR3. The CDR3 DNA reads TGTGCCAGCAGCCCCGGACAGGGGGCAGGCAATGAGCAGTTCTTC. It specifies CASSPGQGAGNEQFF.

This clonotype was recorded at least ten times. The chain links TRBV11-1 to TRBJ1-1; 7 nucleotides agree with TRBD1. CDR1 and CDR2 from the germline V gene are SGHAT and FQDESV (reference sequence). This CDR3 comprises 15 residues. Germline trimming cut 5 bases from V and 0 bases from J; bases unmatched to any gene: 6. Here the CDR3 reads CASSPPGQLNTEAFF. As DNA, the CDR3 is TGTGCCAGCAGCCCTCCGGGACAGCTGAACACTGAAGCTTTCTTT.

V is TRBV6-2 or TRBV6-3 and J is TRBJ1-1; 7 bases fit TRBD1. CDR3 size: 16 residues. Germline CDR1 is MNHEY and CDR2 is SVGEGT. Trimming removed 6 bases from V and 0 bases from J; junction bases left unmatched: 10. The DNA of the CDR3 is TGTGCCAGCAGGGATCCTACAGGGGTCTTGAACACTGAAGCTTTCTTT. Protein: CASRDPTGVLNTEAFF.